The 9 T cell receptor beta chains below all came from one sample that was sequenced in a study of blood T cell repertoires in COVID-19. Data came from immunoSEQ multiplex PCR; TCRdb stores just in-frame clones and leaves some out. The table has some 300,000 clones, just under 85% seen once. The source material was peripheral blood. All receptors derive from a woman in her forties or fifties with active or convalescent COVID-19.

J is TRBJ1-5 and V is TRBV27; possibly TRBD1 for D (5 bases). Trimming cost V 2 bases and J 5 bases, with 13 bases left between them. Germline assignment: CDR1 MNHEY and CDR2 SMNVEV (reference sequence). The CDR3 totals 15 residues. The CDR3 spells CASSLIARADQPQHF. CDR3 coding DNA: TGTGCCAGCAGTTTAATTGCCAGGGCGGATCAGCCCCAGCATTTT.

The chain recombines TRBV7-2 with TRBJ2-7; TRBD2 matches 7 bases. Germline V gene lookup returns CDR1 SGHTA and CDR2 FQGNSA. This CDR3 has 18 amino acids. Losses at the gene ends were 2 bases for V and 3 bases for J; bases not matched to a gene: 16. For the CDR3, the DNA is TGTGCCAGCAGCTTAAAGGGGCCGGGTAGCGGGTTTCGCTACGAGCAGTACTTC. Amino acid sequence: CASSLKGPGSGFRYEQYF.

This CDR3 reads CASSLLGRADTQYF. CDR3 DNA sequence: TGTGCCAGCAGCTTACTAGGGCGGGCAGATACGCAGTATTTT. This chain uses TRBV6-5 with TRBJ2-3, with D perhaps matching TRBD2 (5 bases). The CDR3 contains 14 residues. Germline-derived CDR1 and CDR2 are MNHEY and SVGAGI. Trimming pared 6 bases from V and 4 bases from J, leaving 14 bases between.

This clone was detected only a few times. This sequence joins TRBV5-6 and TRBJ2-7; possible D gene TRBD1, 5 bases. V was clipped by 1 base and J by 2 bases, with 7 bases between them. The germline gives CDR1 SGHDT, CDR2 YYEEEE. The CDR3 contains 13 residues. DNA for the CDR3: TGTGCCAGCAGCTTGCTCAGGGCCTACGAGCAGTACTTC. The encoded protein is CASSLLRAYEQYF.

This chain connects TRBV20-1 to TRBJ1-5; D is unclear. From germline, CDR1 is DFQATT and CDR2 SNEGSKA (reference sequence). The germline V and J ends were trimmed by 3 bases and 0 bases, with 12 bases remaining between them. The CDR3 has 15 amino acids. CDR3 protein: CSASRTAYSNQPQHF. The CDR3 DNA is TGCAGTGCTAGTCGAACAGCTTATAGCAATCAGCCCCAGCATTTT.

The chain carries TRBV27 and TRBJ2-7, with 15 bases fitting TRBD2. With 5 bases clipped from V and 0 bases from J, the junction kept 14 bases outside the gene matches. The CDR3 covers 20 residues. In germline, CDR1 is MNHEY, CDR2 SMNVEV (reference sequence). CDR3 protein: CASSPPPGTSGRSSSYEQYF. CDR3 nucleotide sequence: TGTGCCAGCAGTCCCCCCCCCGGGACTAGCGGGAGGAGTAGCTCCTACGAGCAGTACTTC.

Comments on this clone: Germline is not matched at one junction end, which may reflect a read error. This chain uses TRBV30 with TRBJ1-2; 8 bases line up with TRBD1. Germline-derived CDR1 and CDR2 are GTSNPN and SVGIG (reference sequence). The CDR3 spans 11 residues. CDR3 loop: CAWSPPGQVAF. Here the CDR3 DNA reads TGTGCCTGGAGTCCGCCGGGACAGGTCGCCTTC.

The chain couples TRBV6-1 to TRBJ1-2, with unresolved D. Trimming cost V 2 bases and J 8 bases, with 18 bases left between them. Germline CDR1 reads MNHNS; CDR2 reads SASEGT. The CDR3 sequence is 15 residues long. The CDR3 region has the DNA TGTGCCAGCAGTGAATCCCTCGGTCGCTTCGGGGGCTACACCTTC. Its translation is CASSESLGRFGGYTF.

The CDR3 nucleotides are TGCGCCAGCAGCAGGGACAGGGGACCCTACGAGCAGTACTTC. This sequence encodes CASSRDRGPYEQYF. J is TRBJ2-7 and V is TRBV5-1; 10 bases fit TRBD1. V shed 4 bases, J shed 2 bases, and the junction held 3 bases outside the gene matches. Per germline, CDR1 SGHRS and CDR2 YFSETQ. CDR3 size: 14 residues.